A single sample is the source of the 23 T cell receptor beta chains below, sequenced in a study of shared clonotypes between healthy human individuals. Only in-frame clones appear in the TCRdb table, and some are missing; sequencing was by immunoSEQ multiplex PCR. The table lists hundreds of thousands of clones, around 95% of them singletons, with roughly 0.1% in the top ten. Naive CD8 cells comprised CD45RO-negative, CCR7-positively selected cells, excluding terminally differentiated effector memory CD45RA+ cells. The sample taken for sequencing was naive CD8+ T cells sorted from blood. These receptors came from a woman younger than 45 in good health.

The rearrangement joins TRBV19 to TRBJ1-5; D might be TRBD1 (5 bases). Germline CDR1 reads LNHDA; CDR2 reads SQIVND (reference sequence). The CDR3 covers 14 residues. Trimming cost V 3 bases and J 4 bases, with 10 bases left between them. The CDR3 DNA reads TGTGCCAGTAGTATTTTATCAGGGAATCAGCCCCAGCATTTT. Translation: CASSILSGNQPQHF.

CDR3 sequence: CASRWGDTFPEQFF. The CDR3, as DNA: TGTGCCAGCCGATGGGGGGATACCTTTCCTGAGCAGTTCTTC. The V gene is TRBV6-5, the J gene TRBJ2-1, with a possible D match to TRBD2 (6 bases). With 8 bases removed from V and 9 bases from J, the gap between germline ends came to 20 bases. Per the germline V gene, CDR1 is MNHEY and CDR2 is SVGAGI. The CDR3 is 14 amino acids.

The chain carries TRBV5-5 and TRBJ2-7, with 11 bases matching TRBD2. Germline V gene sequence: CDR1 SGHKS, CDR2 YYEKEE (reference sequence). The CDR3 contains 16 residues. After removal of 0 bases from V and 5 bases from J, the junction contained 7 bases not matched to a gene. Here the CDR3 reads CASSLGLAGGINEQYF. CDR3 sequence (DNA): TGTGCCAGCAGCTTGGGGCTAGCGGGAGGTATAAACGAGCAGTACTTC.

The chain couples TRBV27 to TRBJ2-1, with D possibly matching TRBD1 (5 bases). The CDR3 length is 14 residues. Germline V CDR1 and CDR2: MNHEY, SMNVEV (reference sequence). V was pared by 0 bases and J by 2 bases, with 5 bases between. DNA for the CDR3: TGTGCCAGCAGTTTATCGGGGCCCTACAATGAGCAGTTCTTC. Protein sequence: CASSLSGPYNEQFF.

This chain joins TRBV27 and TRBJ1-1; TRBD1 might be the D (6 bases). Trimming removed 3 bases at V and 1 base at J, with 12 bases between. Germline loops: CDR1 MNHEY, CDR2 SMNVEV (reference sequence). This CDR3 has 15 residues. CDR3 amino acids: CASSFHRVGNTEAFF. The CDR3 DNA sequence: TGTGCCAGCAGTTTCCACAGGGTGGGGAACACTGAAGCTTTCTTT.

The rearrangement uses TRBV11-3 and TRBJ2-3; no reliable D call. Germline V gene data show CDR1 as SGHNT and CDR2 as YENEEA. The CDR3 has 14 amino acids. V gave up 1 base and J gave up 6 bases, with 11 bases separating them. The CDR3 nucleotides read TGTGCCAGCAGCTTAGGCGGAACTGGGGATACGCAGTATTTT. It is translated as CASSLGGTGDTQYF.

The rearrangement uses TRBV28 and TRBJ1-5, with D unclear. There are 14 residues in the CDR3. Trimming cost V 5 bases and J 0 bases, with 8 bases left between them. Germline CDR1 and CDR2: MDHEN and SYDVKM. The CDR3 protein is CASSQDASNQPQHF. The CDR3 nucleotides read TGTGCCAGCAGTCAGGACGCTAGCAATCAGCCCCAGCATTTT.

Note on this clone: A read error may produce the germline difference seen at one junction end. The V call is TRBV2, the J call TRBJ1-5, with D unclear. Germline-derived CDR1 and CDR2 are SNHLY and FYNNEI. The CDR3 spans 15 residues. The CDR3 bases are TGTGCCAGCAGAGAAGACCCGGCGGGCAATCAGCCCCAGCATTTT. Translating it yields CASREDPAGNQPQHF.

The CDR3 bases are TGTGCCAGCAGCTTGTGGGACAGGGGGCGTATAGAGACTGGAAACACCATATATTTT. Its translation: CASSLWDRGRIETGNTIYF. The chain employs TRBV11-3 and TRBJ1-3; 12 nucleotides agree with TRBD1. V dropped 3 bases and J dropped 2; count of bases not matched to a gene: 11. Germline V gene data show CDR1 as SGHNT and CDR2 as YENEEA. This CDR3 is built from 19 residues.

The gene calls are TRBV7-9 and TRBJ2-7; 7 nucleotides align to TRBD1. This CDR3 has 13 residues. J gave up 3 bases and V 6 bases, and 5 bases lay outside the gene matches. Germline assignment: CDR1 SEHNR and CDR2 FQNEAQ (reference sequence). The CDR3 nucleotides are TGTGCCAGCAGGGCAGGGGGTCTCTACGAGCAGTACTTC. Its translation: CASRAGGLYEQYF.

The gene calls are TRBV7-9 and TRBJ1-2, with unresolved D. In germline, CDR1 is SEHNR, CDR2 FQNEAQ (reference sequence). Trimming pared 2 bases from V and 6 bases from J, leaving 7 bases between. The CDR3 extends over 12 amino acids. The CDR3 region has the DNA TGTGCCAGCAGCTTACTCGGCGATGGCTACACCTTC. It specifies CASSLLGDGYTF.

The table lists this clone with a count of one. The V call is TRBV19, the J call TRBJ2-7, with TRBD2 identical over 9 bases. This CDR3 is 14 amino acids long. Germline V lookup: CDR1 LNHDA, CDR2 SQIVND (reference sequence). The V segment lost 4 bases and the J segment 5 bases; nucleotides outside the gene matches: 6. CDR3 nucleotide sequence: TGTGCCAGTAGTACCTTAGCGGGAGAAAACGAGCAGTACTTC. Its translation is CASSTLAGENEQYF.

This clone has only one observation. The junction shows a germline mismatch at one end, possibly a read error. Other DNA sequences in this specimen translate into the identical CDR3. V is TRBV27 and J is TRBJ2-7; no clear D. Germline CDR1 and CDR2: MNHEY and SMNVEV (reference sequence). The CDR3 totals 12 residues. The CDR3 nucleotides read TGTGCCAGCAGTTTATACGGCTACGAGCAATACTTC. Translating gives CASSLYGYEQYF.

The chain links TRBV6-6 to TRBJ2-5; 7 bases map to TRBD1. This CDR3 region has 14 residues. J gave up 1 base and V 4 bases, and 3 bases lay outside the gene matches. Germline V gives CDR1 MNHNY, CDR2 SVGAGI (reference sequence). The CDR3 sequence is CASSSWDSQETQYF. CDR3 bases: TGTGCCAGCAGTTCCTGGGACAGCCAAGAGACCCAGTACTTC.

V usage is TRBV13 and J usage is TRBJ2-3; the match to TRBD2 covers 11 bases. CDR1 is PRHDT and CDR2 is FYEKMQ in the germline V gene (reference sequence). V lost 4 bases and J lost 7; bases outside the gene matches: 13. The CDR3 is made up of 17 amino acids. DNA for the CDR3: TGTGCCAGCAGCTCGGGACTAGCGGCCCCAAGGGGTAATACGCAGTATTTT. Residues: CASSSGLAAPRGNTQYF.

V and J are TRBV11-2 and TRBJ1-1; maybe TRBD1 (5 bases). CDR1 and CDR2 (germline): SGHAT, FQNNGV. Trimming removed 6 bases at V and 6 bases at J, with 17 bases between. This CDR3 has 14 amino acids. As DNA, the CDR3 is TGTGCCAGCAGTCGAAGAAGTGGAGGGGCTGAAGCTTTCTTT. Its translation is CASSRRSGGAEAFF. Complete variable domain (other parts from reference TRBV11-2 and TRBJ1-1): EAGVAQSPRYKIIEKRQSVAFWCNPISGHATLYWYQQILGQGPKLLIQFQNNGVVDDSQLPKDRFSAERLKGVDSTLKIQPAKLEDSAVYLCASSRRSGGAEAFFGQGTRLTVV.

The chain employs TRBV30 and TRBJ1-1; no definite D call. Trimming shortened V by 5 bases and J by 0 bases, and 7 bases separated the two germline ends. The CDR3 consists of 12 residues. Germline-derived CDR1 and CDR2 are GTSNPN and SVGIG (reference sequence). CDR3 coding DNA: TGTGCCTGGGGCCCGATGAACACTGAAGCTTTCTTT. This sequence encodes CAWGPMNTEAFF.

The chain combines TRBV28 with TRBJ2-1, with D unresolved. Germline loops: CDR1 MDHEN, CDR2 SYDVKM. The CDR3 totals 12 residues. V lost 6 bases to trimming and J lost 6 bases, with 9 bases between them. In DNA, the CDR3 is TGTGCCAGCAGCACCTCCGCCAATGAGCAGTTCTTC. Translating gives CASSTSANEQFF.

The chain combines TRBV5-1 with TRBJ2-7; TRBD2 aligns across 8 bases. CDR3 length: 15 amino acids. Germline assignment: CDR1 SGHRS and CDR2 YFSETQ. V lost 1 base and J lost 6; bases outside the gene matches: 9. The CDR3 loop reads CASSLRAGEFSEQYF. The CDR3 DNA is TGCGCCAGCAGCTTGAGAGCGGGAGAATTCTCCGAGCAGTACTTC.

The chain carries TRBV4-1 and TRBJ2-3; 8 nucleotides line up with TRBD2. This CDR3 is built from 16 residues. With V trimmed by 3 bases and J by 0 bases, 5 bases remained unmatched. Germline V lookup: CDR1 MGHRA, CDR2 YSYEKL. CDR3 region: CASSQRLALSTDTQYF. CDR3 bases: TGCGCCAGCAGCCAGAGACTAGCGCTGAGCACAGATACGCAGTATTTT.

The chain recombines TRBV5-8 with TRBJ2-1; TRBD2 is a possible D gene (5 bases). V was shortened by 3 bases and J by 7 bases, with 20 bases between the two germline ends. The CDR3 totals 16 residues. Germline CDR1 reads SGHTS; CDR2 reads YDEGEE. The chain's CDR3 is CASSSNPAGSANEQFF. CDR3 bases: TGTGCCAGCAGCTCTAACCCCGCTGGGAGTGCGAATGAGCAGTTCTTC.

This clone was picked up a small number of times. This sequence joins TRBV2 and TRBJ1-5; D is undetermined. The CDR3 totals 14 residues. Germline CDR1 SNHLY, CDR2 FYNNEI. V lost 2 bases to trimming and J lost 1 base, with 6 bases between them. The CDR3 DNA reads TGTGCCAGCAGTGAATCTCGGAGCAATCAGCCCCAGCATTTT. Its translation is CASSESRSNQPQHF.

V is TRBV6-5 and J is TRBJ2-7; possibly TRBD2 for D (5 bases). The CDR3 has 15 residues. Trimming stripped 0 bases from V and 2 bases from J, with 11 bases between. CDR1 is MNHEY, CDR2 SVGAGI, per germline. CDR3: CASSYSGLSTYEQYF. CDR3 DNA sequence: TGTGCCAGCAGTTACTCTGGACTGTCTACCTACGAGCAGTACTTC.